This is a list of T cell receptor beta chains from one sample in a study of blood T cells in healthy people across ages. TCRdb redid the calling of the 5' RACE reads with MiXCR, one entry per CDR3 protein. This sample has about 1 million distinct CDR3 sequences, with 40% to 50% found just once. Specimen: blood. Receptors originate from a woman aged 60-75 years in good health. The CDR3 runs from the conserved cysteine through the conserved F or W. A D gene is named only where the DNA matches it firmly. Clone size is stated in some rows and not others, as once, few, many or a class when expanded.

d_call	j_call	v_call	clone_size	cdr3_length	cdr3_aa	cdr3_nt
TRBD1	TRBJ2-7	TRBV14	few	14	CASSQFRTGSEQYF	TGTGCCAGCAGCCAATTCCGGACAGGTTCCGAGCAGTACTTC
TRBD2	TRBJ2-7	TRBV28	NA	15	CAISLAGGGQGEQYF	TGTGCCATCTCCTTAGCGGGAGGGGGTCAGGGTGAGCAGTACTTC
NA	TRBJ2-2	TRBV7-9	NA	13	CASSLTEVGELFF	TGTGCCAGCAGCCTTACAGAGGTCGGGGAGCTGTTTTTT
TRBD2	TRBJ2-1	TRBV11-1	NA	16	CASSIRLAGGYNEQFF	TGTGCCAGCAGCATTCGACTAGCGGGTGGGTACAATGAGCAGTTCTTC
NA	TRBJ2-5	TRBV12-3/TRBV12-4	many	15	CASSLVRGYQETQYF	TGTGCCAGCAGTTTAGTTCGCGGGTACCAAGAGACCCAGTACTTC
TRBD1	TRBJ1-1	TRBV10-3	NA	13	CASWGQGLMAAFF	TGTGCCTCATGGGGACAGGGGTTGATGGCAGCTTTCTTT
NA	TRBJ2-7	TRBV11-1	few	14	CASSLQTGSYEQYF	TGTGCCAGCAGCTTGCAGACGGGCTCCTACGAGCAGTACTTC
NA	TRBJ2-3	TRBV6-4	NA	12	CASSDDPDTQYF	TGTGCCAGCAGTGACGACCCAGATACGCAGTATTTT
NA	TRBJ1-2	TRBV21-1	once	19	CASSKDEDRGPMCNYGYTF	TGTGCCAGCAGCAAGGACGAAGACAGGGGTCCCATGTGCAACTATGGCTACACCTTC
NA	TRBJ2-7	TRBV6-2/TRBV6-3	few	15	CASRQNSHVSYEQYF	TGTGCCAGCAGGCAAAACAGTCACGTCTCCTACGAGCAGTACTTC
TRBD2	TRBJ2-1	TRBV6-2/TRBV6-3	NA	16	CASSYARTRGGNEQFF	TGTGCCAGCAGTTACGCTCGAACACGGGGGGGCAATGAGCAGTTCTTC
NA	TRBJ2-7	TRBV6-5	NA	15	CASSSFGLPAYEQYF	TGTGCCAGCAGTTCCTTTGGACTACCTGCCTACGAGCAGTACTTC
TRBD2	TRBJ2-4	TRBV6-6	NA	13	CASRGLALNIQYF	TGTGCCAGCCGGGGACTAGCGTTAAACATTCAGTACTTC
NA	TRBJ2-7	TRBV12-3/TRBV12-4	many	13	CASSQEGGYEQYF	TGTGCCAGCAGCCAAGAGGGAGGCTACGAGCAGTACTTC
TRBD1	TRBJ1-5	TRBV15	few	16	CATSRRDRVRNQPQHF	TGTGCCACCAGCAGAAGAGACAGGGTGCGCAATCAGCCCCAGCATTTT
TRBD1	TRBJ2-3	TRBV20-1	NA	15	CSARSGQGFPDTQYF	TGCAGTGCTAGATCGGGACAGGGTTTCCCAGATACGCAGTATTTT